A selection of T cell receptor beta chains follows, all from one sample in a study of human T cells and chemical hapten exposure. TCRdb re-called the RACE reads with MiXCR, one entry per CDR3 protein. Of about 60,000 distinct CDR3 sequences in the sample, about 11% were seen once. The specimen was whole blood, collected in connection with sensitization to the hapten diphenylcyclopropenone (DPC). The receptors were sampled from a woman in her forties with alopecia areata. Some clones in this sample may be carry-over from other donors' samples. CDR3s include the opening cysteine and the closing phenylalanine or tryptophan. A D gene is named only where the DNA matches it firmly. Rows may omit the clone size; those that give it use once, few, many or a size class.

J: TRBJ2-1
D: NA
V: TRBV6-2/TRBV6-3
length: 11
size: NA
DNA: TGTGCCAGCAGTTACAGTCATGTGCAGTTCTTC
CDR3: CASSYSHVQFF

J: TRBJ1-6
D: NA
V: TRBV11-2
length: 18
size: many
DNA: TGTGCCAGCAGCCCCCGGGGGGGGCAAGGCTCCTATAATTCACCCCTCCACTTT
CDR3: CASSPRGGQGSYNSPLHF

J: TRBJ2-4
D: TRBD1
V: TRBV19
length: 19
size: few
DNA: TGTGCCAGTACCGCCATGACAGGGGCGCCGATGAGGACCAAAAACATTCAGTACTTC
CDR3: CASTAMTGAPMRTKNIQYF

J: TRBJ2-5
D: NA
V: TRBV7-9
length: 11
size: medium-sized
DNA: TGTGCCAGCAGCGCGGGTTTACTGGGGTACTTC
CDR3: CASSAGLLGYF

J: TRBJ2-1
D: TRBD2
V: TRBV20-1
length: 15
size: few
DNA: TGCAGTGCTTGGGATGTAGCGGGAGAAGGGAATGAGCAGTTCTTC
CDR3: CSAWDVAGEGNEQFF

J: TRBJ2-3
D: NA
V: TRBV5-6
length: 16
size: NA
DNA: TGTGCCAGCACCCGCCCGGCGGGGATAAGCACAGATACGCAGTATTTT
CDR3: CASTRPAGISTDTQYF

J: TRBJ1-1
D: TRBD1
V: TRBV5-1
length: 15
size: many
DNA: TGCGCCAGCAGCTTGAATAACGGACAGGGGTCTGAAGCTTTCTTT
CDR3: CASSLNNGQGSEAFF

J: TRBJ2-1
D: TRBD2
V: TRBV20-1
length: 15
size: NA
DNA: TGCAGTGCTGATCCTAGCGGGAGGATTTACAATGAGCAGTTCTTC
CDR3: CSADPSGRIYNEQFF

J: TRBJ2-3
D: NA
V: TRBV29-1
length: 10
size: NA
DNA: TGCAGCGGGACAGCAGATACGCAGTATTTT
CDR3: CSGTADTQYF

J: TRBJ2-3
D: TRBD2
V: TRBV6-4
length: 16
size: many
DNA: TGTGCCAGCAGTGATGGTAGCGGGGGGGCAGCAGATACGCAGTATTTT
CDR3: CASSDGSGGAADTQYF

J: TRBJ2-4
D: NA
V: TRBV6-2/TRBV6-3
length: 17
size: NA
DNA: TGTGCCAGCAGTCGCACTCCAGGAGAGGTTGCCAAAAACATTCAGTACTTC
CDR3: CASSRTPGEVAKNIQYF

J: TRBJ1-2
D: NA
V: TRBV29-1
length: 15
size: many
DNA: TGCAGCGTTAAGCCACCGGGCCCACCCACGGATGGCTACACCTTC
CDR3: CSVKPPGPPTDGYTF

J: TRBJ2-1
D: NA
V: TRBV2
length: 15
size: few
DNA: TGTGCCAGCAAGGTACCTTTTCTCTCCTACAATGAGCAGTTCTTC
CDR3: CASKVPFLSYNEQFF

J: TRBJ1-1
D: TRBD1
V: TRBV4-3
length: 13
size: many
DNA: TGCGCCAGTAGACAGGGAAGAACGACTGAAGCTTTCTTT
CDR3: CASRQGRTTEAFF

J: TRBJ1-1
D: TRBD1
V: TRBV6-5
length: 14
size: medium-sized
DNA: TGTGCCAGCAGTACGGGGGACAGTAACACTGAAGCTTTCTTT
CDR3: CASSTGDSNTEAFF

J: TRBJ1-3
D: TRBD1
V: TRBV9
length: 17
size: few
DNA: TGTGCCAGCAGCGTTTACGCCGACAGGGGTTCTGGAAACACCATATATTTT
CDR3: CASSVYADRGSGNTIYF

J: TRBJ2-5
D: TRBD2
V: TRBV12-3/TRBV12-4
length: 14
size: NA
DNA: TGTGCCAGCACCGGGACTAGCGCCGAAGAGACCCAGTACTTC
CDR3: CASTGTSAEETQYF

J: TRBJ2-1
D: NA
V: TRBV14
length: 14
size: few
DNA: TGTGCCAGCAGCCGGACTGTACCTATAGATGAGCAGTTCTTC
CDR3: CASSRTVPIDEQFF

J: TRBJ2-7
D: TRBD1
V: TRBV29-1
length: 19
size: few
DNA: TGCAGCGTTGAAGGGCCACCGGGACAGGAATACGGAGGACCCGGCGAGCAGTACTTC
CDR3: CSVEGPPGQEYGGPGEQYF

J: TRBJ2-5
D: TRBD1
V: TRBV5-1
length: 15
size: NA
DNA: TGCGCCAGCAGCACAACGGGACAGCTCCAAGAGACCCAGTACTTC
CDR3: CASSTTGQLQETQYF

J: TRBJ2-7
D: NA
V: TRBV28
length: 15
size: NA
DNA: TGTGCCAGCAGACAAACCGGGACATCCTCCTACGAGCAGTACTTC
CDR3: CASRQTGTSSYEQYF

J: TRBJ1-1
D: NA
V: TRBV5-5
length: 14
size: few
DNA: TGTGCCAGCAGCCGTCTCCAAGGGGACACTGAAGCTTTCTTT
CDR3: CASSRLQGDTEAFF

J: TRBJ1-2
D: NA
V: TRBV19
length: 11
size: many
DNA: TGTGCCAGTAGTATAACCGGTGGCTACACCTTC
CDR3: CASSITGGYTF

J: TRBJ2-3
D: NA
V: TRBV4-3
length: 15
size: few
DNA: TGCGCCAGCAGCCAAGATACCCTCCCGACAGATACGCAGTATTTT
CDR3: CASSQDTLPTDTQYF

J: TRBJ1-6
D: TRBD1
V: TRBV28
length: 12
size: NA
DNA: TGTGCCAGCAGTTCAGGGGGATCACCCCTCCACTTT
CDR3: CASSSGGSPLHF

J: TRBJ1-2
D: TRBD1
V: TRBV7-3
length: 14
size: many
DNA: TGTGCCAGCAGCTCGACAGGGATGGACTATGGCTACACCTTC
CDR3: CASSSTGMDYGYTF

J: TRBJ2-5
D: TRBD2
V: TRBV5-1
length: 15
size: many
DNA: TGCGCCAGCACCTTAGCGGGAGAGGTCCAAGAGACCCAGTACTTC
CDR3: CASTLAGEVQETQYF

J: TRBJ2-3
D: NA
V: TRBV29-1
length: 12
size: NA
DNA: TGCAGCGCCGGAGGACTATCAGATACGCAGTATTTT
CDR3: CSAGGLSDTQYF

J: TRBJ2-1
D: TRBD2
V: TRBV4-2
length: 15
size: many
DNA: TGTGCCAGCAGCCCGCTAGCGGGGGCAAACAATGAGCAGTTCTTC
CDR3: CASSPLAGANNEQFF

J: TRBJ2-1
D: NA
V: TRBV6-2/TRBV6-3
length: 11
size: once
DNA: TGTGCCAGCAGTGATGGAGGGGAGCAGTTCTTC
CDR3: CASSDGGEQFF

J: TRBJ2-7
D: TRBD1
V: TRBV7-9
length: 14
size: few
DNA: TGTGCCAGCAGCTTGGCCAGGGGGCTGGAGGAGCAGTACTTC
CDR3: CASSLARGLEEQYF

J: TRBJ1-1
D: NA
V: TRBV12-3/TRBV12-4
length: 14
size: many
DNA: TGTGCCAGCAGTCAAGAGGGGGAAAACACTGAAGCTTTCTTT
CDR3: CASSQEGENTEAFF

J: TRBJ2-1
D: TRBD1
V: TRBV7-2
length: 18
size: NA
DNA: TGTGCCAGCAGCTTCCGGGACAGGCGGCTAAGCTCCTACAATGAGCAGTTCTTC
CDR3: CASSFRDRRLSSYNEQFF

J: TRBJ2-5
D: TRBD2
V: TRBV6-1
length: 15
size: few
DNA: TGTGCCAGCAGTGAAGTAGCGGGGGGGCTGGAGACCCAGTACTTC
CDR3: CASSEVAGGLETQYF

J: TRBJ2-7
D: TRBD2
V: TRBV12-3/TRBV12-4
length: 19
size: NA
DNA: TGTGCCAGCAGTTCCGCGGGGGGACTAGCGGGTAGATTAATCGGCGAGCAGTACTTC
CDR3: CASSSAGGLAGRLIGEQYF

J: TRBJ2-1
D: TRBD1
V: TRBV4-2
length: 17
size: few
DNA: TGTGCCAGCAGCCGAGACGGGACAGGGGCATCCTACAATGAGCAGTTCTTC
CDR3: CASSRDGTGASYNEQFF

J: TRBJ1-6
D: NA
V: TRBV10-2
length: 18
size: few
DNA: TGCGCCAGCAGTGAGTCGAGCGGTTTTAGCTCCTATAATTCACCCCTCCACTTT
CDR3: CASSESSGFSSYNSPLHF

J: TRBJ2-3
D: NA
V: TRBV6-5
length: 17
size: few
DNA: TGTGCCAGCAGTTACTCGATCGCGCAGGGTAGCACAGATACGCAGTATTTT
CDR3: CASSYSIAQGSTDTQYF

J: TRBJ2-5
D: NA
V: TRBV9
length: 14
size: many
DNA: TGTGCCAGCAGCGTAGTAGGGGGGGCGGAGACCCAGTACTTC
CDR3: CASSVVGGAETQYF

J: TRBJ2-7
D: NA
V: TRBV6-5
length: 16
size: few
DNA: TGTGCCAGCAGTTACGAGACCCCGGGACCGAGCTACGAGCAGTACTTC
CDR3: CASSYETPGPSYEQYF

J: TRBJ2-2
D: NA
V: TRBV7-2
length: 12
size: few
DNA: TGTGCCAGCAGAATAGCTGCCGGGGAGCTGTTTTTT
CDR3: CASRIAAGELFF

J: TRBJ2-2
D: NA
V: TRBV11-2
length: 17
size: few
DNA: TGTGCCAGCAGCTTAGATTCAGTCATTGCGAACACCGGGGAGCTGTTTTTT
CDR3: CASSLDSVIANTGELFF

J: TRBJ1-5
D: TRBD1
V: TRBV6-5
length: 15
size: few
DNA: TGTGCCAGCAGTTATTCAGGGACAGGGAATCAGCCCCAGCATTTT
CDR3: CASSYSGTGNQPQHF

J: TRBJ2-3
D: NA
V: TRBV4-2
length: 15
size: NA
DNA: TGTGCCAGCAGCCAAACCCCCGGGAGCACAGATACGCAGTATTTT
CDR3: CASSQTPGSTDTQYF

J: TRBJ2-5
D: TRBD1
V: TRBV7-2
length: 16
size: few
DNA: TGTGCCAGCAGCTCGGTCGTCGGGACAGGGGTAGAGACCCAGTACTTC
CDR3: CASSSVVGTGVETQYF

J: TRBJ2-3
D: NA
V: TRBV12-5
length: 15
size: few
DNA: TGTGCTAGTGCCGGAGGGGGGAGTCGAGCAGATACGCAGTATTTT
CDR3: CASAGGGSRADTQYF

J: TRBJ1-5
D: NA
V: TRBV28
length: 14
size: few
DNA: TGTGCCAGCTACCCCCGACAGTGGAGTCAGCCCCAGCATTTT
CDR3: CASYPRQWSQPQHF

J: TRBJ2-2
D: NA
V: TRBV29-1
length: 11
size: many
DNA: TGCAGCGTGGAAGGGCTCGGGGAGCTGTTTTTT
CDR3: CSVEGLGELFF

J: TRBJ2-7
D: TRBD1
V: TRBV12-3/TRBV12-4
length: 19
size: NA
DNA: TGTGCCAGCAGCCGACCTACAGGGGGCAGAATTCCTACGACCTACGAGCAGTACTTC
CDR3: CASSRPTGGRIPTTYEQYF

J: TRBJ1-1
D: NA
V: TRBV7-2
length: 14
size: many
DNA: TGTGCCAGCAGTTCTAAGTTAGGGGCCACTGAAGCTTTCTTT
CDR3: CASSSKLGATEAFF

J: TRBJ2-2
D: TRBD2
V: TRBV29-1
length: 13
size: NA
DNA: TGCAGCGTTGCGTTCGCGGGAGCCGGGGAGCTGTTTTTT
CDR3: CSVAFAGAGELFF

J: TRBJ1-1
D: NA
V: TRBV7-9
length: 11
size: few
DNA: TGTGCCAGCAGCTTACGGAATGAAGCTTTCTTT
CDR3: CASSLRNEAFF

J: TRBJ2-7
D: TRBD1
V: TRBV27
length: 14
size: few
DNA: TGTGCCAGCAGATTTTCAGGGGGCTCCTACGAGCAGTACTTC
CDR3: CASRFSGGSYEQYF

J: TRBJ1-4
D: NA
V: TRBV5-6
length: 13
size: many
DNA: TGTGCCAGCAGCTCTACAACTAATGAAAAACTGTTTTTT
CDR3: CASSSTTNEKLFF

J: TRBJ2-7
D: NA
V: TRBV11-2
length: 15
size: NA
DNA: TGTGCCAGCAGCTTAGTTGGCGGGAAGGAGTACGAGCAGTACTTC
CDR3: CASSLVGGKEYEQYF

J: TRBJ1-3
D: NA
V: TRBV10-3
length: 14
size: many
DNA: TGTGCCATCGATACCGGACACTCTGGAAACACCATATATTTT
CDR3: CAIDTGHSGNTIYF

J: TRBJ1-1
D: NA
V: TRBV7-2
length: 14
size: NA
DNA: TGTGCCAGCAGCTTACGGGGGAGGGACACTGAAGCTTTCTTT
CDR3: CASSLRGRDTEAFF